This TCR beta chain was sequenced during a study of regulatory T cells in long-lasting Graves disease. Study background: A definition of persistent Graves' disease required over 5 years of antithyroid drugs plus positive TSH receptor antibodies.

This clonotype was picked up many times. No antigen is known for it. CDR3-region Arm-PCR and iRepertoire HTBI primers produced the TCR beta libraries. TCRdb re-analysed the multiplex PCR reads in MiXCR, keeping a single row per CDR3 protein. This table holds more than 650,000 distinct CDR3 sequences, about 30% found once. The ends were cut back, 6 bases at V and 0 bases at J, with 8 bases in the middle. Germline V gene lookup returns CDR1 SNHLY and CDR2 FYNNEI. The CDR3 is 13 residues long. The sample's time point: persistent/refractory GD, antithyroid drugs over 5 years with positive TRAb. TCR sequences were obtained from RNA taken from PBMCs. Points from the study as a whole: Results may be inaccurate due to the small sample size. Persistent Graves' disease cases displayed lower TCR diversity than newly diagnosed ones.

This specimen was peripheral blood mononuclear cells (PBMCs), taken when the disease was refractory, from a patient treated with antithyroid drugs. This chain connects TRBV2 to TRBJ1-2; D gene ambiguous. The sequence came from a female donor with Graves disease. This chain's CDR3 is CASRRASNYGYTF. CDR3 in DNA: TGTGCCAGCAGGAGAGCTTCTAACTATGGCTACACCTTC.